This TCR beta chain is drawn from a study of blood T cell repertoires in COVID-19. Overall study context: Material from acute and convalescent COVID-19 was sourced from the United States, Italy and Spain. Sources were T cells, B-cell-depleted T cells, or PBMCs; the material itself was cDNA or gDNA.

The table lists this clone with many counts. The sample holds other DNA sequences that translate to the same CDR3. Per the original methods: The assay estimated nucleated cells by amplifying reference gene primers. Method: immunoSEQ multiplex PCR; TCRdb's copy keeps in-frame clones and lacks some. The V and J calls and clone size come from that table; D and trimming were worked out from the DNA. The top ten hold around 4% of the sample, which has 250,000 to 300,000 clones, 84% seen once. The CDR3 loop spans 15 amino acids. Germline CDR1 is SGHTA and CDR2 is FQGNSA. The junction had 9 bases not matched to a gene; V was cut back by 5 bases and J by 3 bases.

Sequenced sample: peripheral blood. This TCR was sampled from a man between 60 and 75 years old with acute or convalescent COVID-19. The chain recombines TRBV7-2 with TRBJ2-7; 8 bases line up with TRBD2. CDR3 amino acids: CASSIHSGTFYEQYF. CDR3 sequence (DNA): TGTGCCAGCAGCATCCATAGCGGGACCTTCTACGAGCAGTACTTC.